Listed below are T cell receptor beta chains from one sample, sequenced in a study of OX40 agonist ivuxolimab in advanced cancers. Sequenced by immunoSEQ multiplex PCR; TCRdb stores in-frame clones only, minus some. This sample has about 20,000 clones, with about four fifths found just once. The sequencing here drew on CD4+ or CD8+ T cells sorted from blood, taken in a trial of the OX40 agonist ivuxolimab. The receptors were gathered from an adult with an advanced solid tumor such as melanoma, head and neck, liver or kidney cancer. The CDR3 runs from the conserved cysteine through the conserved F or W. A D gene is named only where the DNA matches it firmly. The listing skips clone size in some rows; elsewhere it reads once, few, many or a size class.

v_call	cdr3_length	j_call	clone_size	d_call	cdr3_aa	cdr3_nt
TRBV7-2	16	TRBJ2-5	NA	TRBD2	CASSLTSAAVSGTQYF	TGTGCCAGCAGCTTAACTAGCGCGGCGGTCTCGGGGACCCAGTACTTC
TRBV6-5	14	TRBJ2-7	NA	TRBD1	CASSSYRGYYEQYF	TGTGCCAGCAGTTCGTACAGGGGTTATTACGAGCAGTACTTC
TRBV6-1	14	TRBJ1-5	NA	NA	CASSEVGSNQPQHF	TGTGCCAGCAGTGAAGTGGGTAGCAATCAGCCCCAGCATTTT
TRBV9	16	TRBJ2-1	NA	TRBD2	CASSASRAGAFSEQFF	TGTGCCAGCAGCGCCTCCCGAGCGGGGGCTTTCTCTGAGCAGTTCTTC
TRBV7-6	17	TRBJ2-3	NA	TRBD2	CASSPGTSGGFTDTQYF	TGTGCCAGCAGCCCAGGGACTAGCGGGGGGTTCACAGATACGCAGTATTTT
TRBV15	15	TRBJ1-5	NA	NA	CATSREKGSNQPQHF	TGTGCCACCAGCAGAGAGAAGGGAAGCAATCAGCCCCAGCATTTT
TRBV23-1	18	TRBJ1-5	NA	NA	CASSQSKGSPYSNQPQHF	TGCGCCAGCAGTCAATCGAAAGGCAGCCCATATAGCAATCAGCCCCAGCATTTT
TRBV29-1	12	TRBJ1-2	once	NA	CSVEVGNYGYTF	TGCAGCGTTGAGGTCGGAAACTATGGCTACACCTTC
TRBV29-1	12	TRBJ2-7	NA	NA	CSVTSSSYEQYF	TGCAGCGTTACAAGTAGCTCCTACGAGCAGTACTTC
TRBV11-1	14	TRBJ2-2	NA	NA	CASSPRQNTGELFF	TGTGCCAGCAGCCCCCGACAGAACACCGGGGAGCTGTTTTTT
TRBV18	14	TRBJ1-2	NA	NA	CASSPLERPAGYTF	TGTGCCAGCTCACCACTAGAGAGGCCGGCTGGCTACACCTTC
TRBV6-1	15	TRBJ2-3	few	NA	CASSVASPPTDTQYF	TGTGCCAGCAGTGTAGCGTCCCCCCCCACAGATACGCAGTATTTT
TRBV7-2	15	TRBJ2-3	NA	TRBD2	CASSSDSGGADTQYF	TGTGCCAGCAGCTCAGACAGCGGGGGAGCAGATACGCAGTATTTT
TRBV27	13	TRBJ1-2	NA	TRBD1	CASSLQQGSGYTF	TGTGCCAGCAGTTTACAACAGGGGTCTGGCTACACCTTC
TRBV19	16	TRBJ1-4	NA	TRBD1	CASSSPRDRGTEKLFF	TGTGCCAGTAGTAGCCCCAGGGACAGGGGAACTGAAAAACTGTTTTTT
TRBV11-2	13	TRBJ1-3	medium-sized	NA	CASSFELGFTIYF	TGTGCCAGCAGCTTCGAACTCGGTTTCACCATATATTTT
TRBV6-4	14	TRBJ2-1	NA	NA	CASSEGQANNEQFF	TGTGCCAGCAGCGAAGGGCAGGCCAACAATGAGCAGTTCTTC
TRBV9	16	TRBJ1-3	NA	NA	CASSVDNRHSGNTIYF	TGTGCCAGCAGCGTAGATAACAGGCACTCTGGAAACACCATATATTTT
TRBV6-1	15	TRBJ1-4	NA	NA	CASSEERVTNEKLFF	TGTGCCAGCAGTGAAGAGAGGGTGACTAATGAAAAACTGTTTTTT
TRBV7-9	12	TRBJ2-5	NA	NA	CASSLGARTQYF	TGTGCCAGCAGCTTAGGGGCGCGGACCCAGTACTTC
TRBV6-5	15	TRBJ2-7	NA	NA	CASSYTAGSSYEQYF	TGTGCCAGCAGTTACACCGCCGGGAGTTCCTACGAGCAGTACTTC
TRBV19	14	TRBJ2-7	NA	NA	CASARYATVYEQYF	TGTGCCAGCGCACGCTACGCAACTGTCTACGAGCAGTACTTC
TRBV19	13	TRBJ1-2	NA	NA	CASSSRANYGYTF	TGTGCCAGTAGTTCGAGGGCTAACTATGGCTACACCTTC
TRBV19	16	TRBJ2-4	few	TRBD2	CASSMGSGKGKNIQYF	TGTGCCAGTAGTATGGGTAGCGGGAAAGGCAAAAACATTCAGTACTTC
TRBV9	14	TRBJ1-1	NA	NA	CASSVRAGAREAFF	TGTGCCAGCAGCGTCCGCGCCGGAGCTCGCGAAGCTTTCTTT
TRBV4-1	14	TRBJ2-5	NA	NA	CASSKNTGFETQYF	TGCGCCAGCAGCAAGAATACAGGGTTCGAGACCCAGTACTTC
TRBV13	16	TRBJ2-3	few	TRBD2	CASSSLAGGHTDTQYF	TGTGCCAGCAGCTCATTAGCGGGGGGGCACACAGATACGCAGTATTTT
TRBV5-4	13	TRBJ1-2	NA	NA	CASRKDRVYGYTF	TGTGCCAGCAGGAAGGACAGAGTCTATGGCTACACCTTC
TRBV6-1	13	TRBJ1-4	once	NA	CASSARVGEKLFF	TGTGCCAGCAGCGCCCGGGTCGGCGAAAAACTGTTTTTT
TRBV7-6	15	TRBJ2-7	NA	NA	CASSLGGVHSYEQYF	TGTGCCAGCAGCTTAGGGGGGGTACACTCCTACGAGCAGTACTTC
TRBV6-1	12	TRBJ2-2	NA	NA	CASSEAPGELFF	TGTGCCAGCAGTGAAGCCCCAGGGGAGCTGTTTTTT
TRBV5-1	18	TRBJ2-7	NA	TRBD2	CASSLETSGSAVSYEQYF	TGCGCCAGCAGCTTGGAAACTAGCGGGAGTGCGGTTTCCTACGAGCAGTACTTC
TRBV6-1	16	TRBJ2-2	NA	TRBD1	CASSERRSQTGGGLFF	TGTGCCAGCAGTGAAAGGCGCTCCCAGACAGGGGGCGGGCTGTTTTTT
TRBV21-1	15	TRBJ2-5	NA	NA	CASQEDRGLGCGQYF	TGTGCCAGCCAAGAGGACAGGGGTTTGGGATGCGGCCAGTACTTC
TRBV10-3	13	TRBJ1-5	NA	NA	CAISWDSNQPQHF	TGTGCCATCAGTTGGGATAGCAATCAGCCCCAGCATTTT
TRBV4-1	17	TRBJ2-1	NA	TRBD2	CASSHPGLAGEDNEQFF	TGCGCCAGCAGCCACCCCGGACTAGCGGGGGAAGACAATGAGCAGTTCTTC
TRBV6-6	14	TRBJ1-1	NA	NA	CASSYAAMNTEAFF	TGTGCCAGCAGTTACGCGGCTATGAACACTGAAGCTTTCTTT
TRBV19	15	TRBJ2-2	NA	NA	CASSMGRDSTGELFF	TGTGCCAGTAGTATGGGGCGGGACAGCACCGGGGAGCTGTTTTTT
TRBV25-1	14	TRBJ2-1	NA	NA	CASRGRVRWNEQFF	TGTGCCAGCAGGGGGCGGGTAAGGTGGAATGAGCAGTTCTTC
TRBV4-1	16	TRBJ1-5	NA	NA	CASSAPPPPANQPQHF	TGCGCCAGCAGCGCTCCACCACCCCCAGCAAATCAGCCCCAGCATTTT
TRBV11-2	11	TRBJ2-5	NA	NA	CASSFQETQYF	TGTGCCAGCAGCTTCCAAGAGACCCAGTACTTC
TRBV5-1	19	TRBJ1-4	NA	TRBD1	CASSSTGGEIFPTNEKLFF	TGCGCCAGCAGCTCAACAGGGGGCGAGATCTTCCCGACTAATGAAAAACTGTTTTTT
TRBV4-3	16	TRBJ2-1	NA	TRBD2	CASSQETAGVYNEQFF	TGCGCCAGCAGCCAAGAGACGGCGGGAGTTTACAATGAGCAGTTCTTC
TRBV7-2	16	TRBJ1-2	NA	NA	CASSLGGAGANYGYTF	TGTGCCAGCAGCTTAGGGGGGGCAGGAGCTAACTATGGCTACACCTTC
TRBV6-6	9	TRBJ1-2	NA	NA	CASSTGKTF	TGTGCCAGCAGTACAGGAAAAACTTTC
TRBV19	17	TRBJ1-2	NA	NA	CASSSRGTSSQEWGYTF	TGTGCCAGTAGTAGTCGGGGGACCTCAAGTCAAGAATGGGGCTACACCTTC
TRBV4-3	17	TRBJ2-1	few	TRBD1	CASSQDRKGGAFNEQFF	TGCGCCAGCAGCCAAGATCGGAAAGGGGGCGCTTTCAATGAGCAGTTCTTC
TRBV5-4	14	TRBJ2-1	NA	TRBD2	CASSLIAGVGEQFF	TGTGCCAGCAGCTTGATTGCGGGAGTCGGGGAGCAGTTCTTC
TRBV7-9	13	TRBJ1-2	NA	TRBD1	CASRGQGTHGYTF	TGTGCCAGCAGGGGACAGGGGACCCATGGCTACACCTTC
TRBV5-6	12	TRBJ2-1	NA	NA	CASSLVQNEQFF	TGTGCCAGCAGCTTGGTACAGAATGAGCAGTTCTTC
TRBV5-1	14	TRBJ2-7	NA	TRBD1	CASSLSDRGNEQYF	TGCGCCAGCAGCTTGAGTGACAGGGGGAACGAGCAGTACTTC
TRBV11-1	15	TRBJ1-1	NA	NA	CASRPPQGMNTEAFF	TGTGCCAGCAGACCCCCGCAGGGAATGAACACTGAAGCTTTCTTT